Following are 27 T cell receptor beta chains from one sample sequenced in a study of blood T cell repertoires in COVID-19 (dated by TCRdb to the early 2020s). The method behind the library was the immunoSEQ multiplex PCR assay. TCRdb provides this immuneACCESS table in a form limited to in-frame rearrangements. Some clones are lacking; in checked studies, under half of them reflect an unresolved V gene, and why the rest are absent is not known. This sample has about 34,000 clones in its table, and 85% of those were observed once. Around 13% of the sample is taken by the ten largest. The sequencing sample was made of peripheral blood. The receptors derive from a human donor with acute or convalescent COVID-19. The donor label of this sample is uncertain.

The V call is TRBV10-3, the J call TRBJ1-3, with unresolved D. Trimming shortened V by 11 bases and J by 0 bases, and 14 bases separated the two germline ends. CDR1 ENHRY and CDR2 SYGVKD come from the germline V gene. The CDR3 length is 14 residues. CDR3 DNA: TGTGCCGCCAGAGAGGAGATCTCTGGAAACACCATATATTTT. Translating it yields CAAREEISGNTIYF.

The chain has TRBV2 and TRBJ2-7; D not resolved. Trimming cost V 3 bases and J 2 bases, with 14 bases left between them. The CDR3 has 15 residues. The germline V gene encodes CDR1 SNHLY and CDR2 FYNNEI. The CDR3 sequence is CASSEGVAWAYEQYF. CDR3 DNA: TGTGCCAGCAGTGAGGGTGTAGCCTGGGCCTACGAGCAGTACTTC.

V usage is TRBV11-3 and J usage is TRBJ1-1, with 7 bases fitting TRBD1. This CDR3 is built from 14 residues. Unmatched junction bases numbered 8, after V lost 2 bases and J lost 8 bases. The V gene's germline CDR1 is SGHNT and CDR2 YENEEA. The CDR3 sequence: CASSLLSRQGEAFF. The CDR3 region has the DNA TGTGCCAGCAGCTTACTCTCGAGACAGGGCGAAGCTTTCTTT.

The gene calls are TRBV4-2 and TRBJ1-2, with 8 bases that match TRBD1. The ends lost 0 bases at V and 8 bases at J; junction bases unmatched: 14. CDR1 is LGHNA and CDR2 is YNFKEQ in the germline V gene. There are 17 residues in the CDR3. As DNA, the CDR3 is TGTGCCAGCAGCCAAGACGAGGGGACAGGACGCGGATCGGGCTACACCTTC. It is translated as CASSQDEGTGRGSGYTF.

This rearrangement joins TRBV6-5 to TRBJ1-2, with no clear D. The CDR3 has 15 amino acids. The V and J ends lost 0 bases and 5 bases respectively, with 13 bases between them. Germline V gives CDR1 MNHEY, CDR2 SVGAGI. CDR3 DNA: TGTGCCAGCAGTTACTCGACTGTTGGGGAGTATGGCTACACCTTC. Translated, it gives CASSYSTVGEYGYTF.

This chain's CDR3 is CAIRGGSTDTQYF. CDR3 sequence (DNA): TGTGCCATCAGGGGCGGGAGCACAGATACGCAGTATTTT. The genes are TRBV10-3 and TRBJ2-3; weak D call: TRBD2 (5 bases). The length of the CDR3 is 13 residues. V lost 6 bases and J lost 0, with 7 bases in between. Germline-derived CDR1 and CDR2 are ENHRY and SYGVKD.

The rearrangement uses TRBV11-3 and TRBJ2-3; a possible D gene is TRBD2 (5 bases). Germline CDR1 is SGHNT and CDR2 is YENEEA. The CDR3 has 14 residues. V was clipped by 3 bases and J by 6 bases, with 13 bases between them. CDR3 sequence reads: CASSLEEGSDTQYF. CDR3 in DNA: TGTGCCAGCAGCTTGGAAGAGGGTTCGGATACGCAGTATTTT.

This rearrangement joins TRBV18 to TRBJ2-7; TRBD2 might be the D (6 bases). V dropped 5 bases and J dropped 5 bases, with 13 bases sitting between them. The CDR3 has 13 amino acids. Germline CDR1 and CDR2: KGHSH and LQKENI. The DNA for the CDR3 is TGTGCCAGCTCATCCGGGACTTGGGACGAGCAGTACTTC. Encoded protein: CASSSGTWDEQYF.

The CDR3 coding sequence is TGCGCCAGCAGTCCTACAGCTAACTATGGCTACACCTTC. Translation gives CASSPTANYGYTF. The chain combines TRBV4-3 with TRBJ1-2; D unclear. The CDR3 consists of 13 residues. Germline CDR1 LGHNA, CDR2 YSLEER. Trimming removed 6 bases at V and 0 bases at J, with 8 bases between.

The chain couples TRBV6-5 to TRBJ1-2, with D perhaps TRBD1 (5 bases). The CDR3 covers 13 residues. In germline, CDR1 is MNHEY, CDR2 SVGAGI. Trimming left V 10 bases short and J 5 bases short, with 17 bases between. The CDR3 nucleotides read TGTGCCACTCGGCTACCTGGGGGGTATGGCTACACCTTC. Translating gives CATRLPGGYGYTF.

This clone has only a few counts. The gene calls are TRBV6-2 or TRBV6-3 and TRBJ1-6; no reliable D call. CDR3 length: 18 residues. Germline V gene sequence: CDR1 MNHEY, CDR2 SVGEGT. Trimming stripped 0 bases from V and 8 bases from J, with 20 bases between. DNA for the CDR3: TGTGCCAGCAGTTACTCGTTGGGGAGTATACGAGAGGATTCACCCCTCCACTTT. This sequence encodes CASSYSLGSIREDSPLHF.

This rearrangement joins TRBV9 to TRBJ2-2; 11 bases agree with TRBD2. Losses at the gene ends were 2 bases for V and 4 bases for J; bases not matched to a gene: 4. The germline V gene has CDR1 SGDLS and CDR2 YYNGEE. The CDR3 has 16 residues. The CDR3 bases are TGTGCCAGCAGCGTTAGCGGGAGGGCCGTCACCGGGGAGCTGTTTTTT. This translates into CASSVSGRAVTGELFF.

The CDR3 loop is CASSPDSTGYYGYTF. The CDR3 region has the DNA TGCGCCAGCAGCCCCGACTCGACAGGATACTATGGCTACACCTTC. The chain is built from TRBV4-3 and TRBJ1-2; a possible D gene is TRBD1 (6 bases). Trimming took 4 bases from V and 3 from J, leaving 15 bases between them. The CDR3 is 15 amino acids. Germline assignment: CDR1 LGHNA and CDR2 YSLEER.

Comments on this clone: Its ends do not fully match the called genes, so a read error is possible. The gene calls are TRBV4-2 and TRBJ2-7; 12 nucleotides match TRBD2. The CDR3 length is 16 residues. CDR1 is LGHNA, CDR2 YNFKEQ, per germline. The CDR3 DNA reads as TGTGCCAGCAGTCAAGCTCTGACTAGCGGGAGTTACGAGCAGTACTTC. Translated: CASSQALTSGSYEQYF.

The chain has TRBV6-5 and TRBJ1-1; D may be TRBD1 (5 bases). Per the germline V gene, CDR1 is MNHEY and CDR2 is SVGAGI. The CDR3 is 14 amino acids. V was clipped by 1 base and J by 1 base, with 7 bases between them. The CDR3 nucleotides are TGTGCCAGCAGTTACTTCACAGGGAACACTGAAGCTTTCTTT. It yields the protein CASSYFTGNTEAFF.

This chain uses TRBV18 with TRBJ1-5, with D unresolved. CDR1 and CDR2 from the germline V gene are KGHSH and LQKENI. The V end was cut by 3 bases, the J end by 5 bases, with 8 bases between. The CDR3 is 13 residues long. In DNA, the CDR3 is TGTGCCAGCTCACCCCAACAAGATCAGCCCCAGCATTTT. Translating gives CASSPQQDQPQHF. Drawing the rest from reference TRBV18 and TRBJ1-5, the complete variable domain is NAGVMQNPRHLVRRRGQEARLRCSPMKGHSHVYWYRQLPEEGLKFMVYLQKENIIDESGMPKERFSAEFPKEGPSILRIQQVVRGDSAAYFCASSPQQDQPQHFGDGTRLSIL.

The chain has TRBV7-9 and TRBJ2-7; 7 bases align to TRBD1. The germline V gene has CDR1 SEHNR and CDR2 FQNEAQ (reference sequence). V shed 0 bases, J shed 5 bases, and the junction held 4 bases outside the gene matches. This CDR3 comprises 14 residues. The CDR3 loop is CASSLAGGQNEQYF. CDR3 in DNA: TGTGCCAGCAGCTTAGCAGGGGGCCAGAACGAGCAGTACTTC.

V gene TRBV18 combines with J gene TRBJ2-3; 7 bases are shared with TRBD2. This CDR3 contains 13 residues. After removal of 3 bases from V and 5 bases from J, the junction contained 2 bases not matched to a gene. Germline V CDR1 and CDR2: KGHSH, LQKENI. CDR3 DNA: TGTGCCAGCTCACCGTCGGGGGGAGATACGCAGTATTTT. This encodes CASSPSGGDTQYF.

This clone was observed once. V usage is TRBV7-9 and J usage is TRBJ1-1; D is uncertain. Trimming stripped 5 bases from V and 5 bases from J, with 6 bases between. CDR1 is SEHNR, CDR2 FQNEAQ, per germline (reference sequence). CDR3 length equals 11 residues. Here the CDR3 DNA reads TGTGCCAGCAGCCAGACTACTGAAGCTTTCTTT. This translates into CASSQTTEAFF.

The chain is built from TRBV5-1 and TRBJ2-2; 10 nucleotides agree with TRBD1. Germline V gives CDR1 SGHRS, CDR2 YFSETQ. The CDR3 is 15 amino acids. Losses at the gene ends were 4 bases for V and 6 bases for J; bases not matched to a gene: 6. The CDR3 spells CASSQPTGGAGELFF. As DNA, the CDR3 is TGCGCCAGCAGCCAACCGACAGGGGGCGCCGGGGAGCTGTTTTTT.

The chain combines TRBV7-7 with TRBJ2-5; 10 bases fit TRBD2. V lost 5 bases, J lost 4 bases, and 4 bases stayed unmatched. CDR3 size: 14 residues. Germline lookup yields CDR1 SSHAT and CDR2 FNYEAQ (reference sequence). CDR3 in DNA: TGTGCCAGCAGCCCAACTAGCGGGGCAGAGACCCAGTACTTC. Residues: CASSPTSGAETQYF.

The CDR3 coding sequence is TGTGCCAGCAGTTACTCTACAGGGGAGGACGGCTACACCTTC. Protein product: CASSYSTGEDGYTF. The chain uses TRBV6-5 and TRBJ1-2; 7 nucleotides agree with TRBD1. The germline V gene encodes CDR1 MNHEY and CDR2 SVGAGI. V lost 0 bases and J lost 8; bases outside the gene matches: 6. The CDR3 is made up of 14 amino acids.

The rearrangement uses TRBV7-2 and TRBJ2-1; 14 nucleotides agree with TRBD2. The CDR3 has 16 residues. Germline V gives CDR1 SGHTA, CDR2 FQGNSA. The ends lost 5 bases at V and 9 bases at J; junction bases unmatched: 9. CDR3 nucleotides: TGTGCCAGCAGCCCCCGACTAGCGGGGGGGAATAGTGAGCAGTTCTTC. Protein: CASSPRLAGGNSEQFF. The full variable domain, completed using reference TRBV7-2 and TRBJ2-1, is GAGVSQSPSNKVTEKGKDVELRCDPISGHTALYWYRQSLGQGLEFLIYFQGNSAPDKSGLPSDRFSAERTGGSVSTLTIQRTQQEDSAVYLCASSPRLAGGNSEQFFGPGTRLTVL.

The CDR3 protein is CASSMRFNEKLFF. In nucleotides, the CDR3 is TGTGCCAGTAGTATGAGATTTAATGAAAAACTGTTTTTT. This rearrangement joins TRBV19 to TRBJ1-4; D is uncertain. V was cut by 3 bases and J by 4 bases, with 6 bases left in between. The CDR3 runs 13 residues. The germline V gene encodes CDR1 LNHDA and CDR2 SQIVND (reference sequence).

Concerning this clone itself: One end of the junction does not line up with germline, which may come from a read error. The chain has TRBV5-6 and TRBJ2-1, with D unresolved. From germline, CDR1 is SGHDT and CDR2 YYEEEE. The CDR3 contains 11 residues. CDR3 in amino acids: CASSFYSEQFF. CDR3 nucleotides: TGTGCCAGCAGCTTCTACAGTGAGCAGTTCTTC.

This sequence joins TRBV15 and TRBJ1-1, with D unclear. The CDR3 spans 12 residues. The germline V and J ends were trimmed by 1 base and 3 bases, with 3 bases remaining between them. From germline, CDR1 is LNHNV and CDR2 YYDKDF (reference sequence). This CDR3 reads CATSRADTEAFF. CDR3 coding DNA: TGTGCCACCAGCAGAGCAGACACTGAAGCTTTCTTT.

This chain links TRBV4-3 with TRBJ1-6; D ambiguous. CDR1 LGHNA and CDR2 YSLEER come from the germline V gene. This CDR3 has 17 residues. V lost 0 bases and J 7 bases, leaving 16 bases between the germline ends. The CDR3 loop is CASSQEGPGRPNSPLHF. The CDR3 DNA reads TGCGCCAGCAGCCAAGAGGGTCCCGGCAGGCCCAATTCACCCCTCCACTTT.